Sequencing of this T cell receptor beta chain was carried out in a study of T-cell memory formation after mild COVID-19. Study-wide background: TCR clustering was largely donor specific. Study results and limitations: A second wave expanding day 15 to 37 was CD4+-biased; contracting clones were balanced. For second-wave clones that peaked at day 37, SARS-CoV-2 specificity went unverified.

This CDR3 spans 14 amino acids. Germline-derived CDR1 and CDR2 are SGHAT and FQNNGV. Trimming stripped 3 bases from V and 4 bases from J, with 12 bases between. As to this clonotype: Antigen specificity is unknown.

TCR alpha and TCR beta cDNA libraries with sample barcodes and UMIs came from 5'RACE using constant-segment primers. TCRdb called the 5' RACE reads again in MiXCR, with one record for every CDR3 protein. The table lists around 180,000 distinct CDR3 sequences, less than 20% of them singletons. Sequenced material: PBMCs or a T cell subset sorted from them (not recorded which). The rearrangement links TRBV11-2 to TRBJ1-1, with D possibly TRBD1 on 5 matching bases. The origin of this receptor is a man between 18 and 29 years old who had mild COVID-19 (a few samples of this study predate the infection). Cell type and time point are not known. As DNA, the CDR3 is TGTGCCAGCAGCTTCAGGGTTCAGAGCACTGAAGCTTTCTTT. It encodes CASSFRVQSTEAFF.